This T cell receptor (beta chain) came from a study of blood T cell repertoires in COVID-19. Clones were sequenced by immunoSEQ multiplex PCR, and TCRdb holds only the in-frame ones, with some missing. The sample shows 150,000 to 200,000 clones, roughly 75% of them seen only once. Germline values: CDR1 SGDLS, CDR2 YYNGEE. Trimming pared 3 bases from V and 2 bases from J, leaving 9 bases between. This CDR3 is 15 amino acids long. The sequencing input was peripheral blood. This clonotype was sampled from a man in his 70s with active or convalescent COVID-19. The chain is built from TRBV9 and TRBJ2-6; tentatively, D is TRBD1 (6 bases). The CDR3 region has the DNA TGTGCCAGCAGCGGGACAGAAGCTGGGGCCAACGTCCTGACTTTC. Protein: CASSGTEAGANVLTF. The complete variable domain, with remaining parts taken from reference TRBV9 and TRBJ2-6, reads DSGVTQTPKHLITATGQRVTLRCSPRSGDLSVYWYQQSLDQGLQFLIQYYNGEERAKGNILERFSAQQFPDLHSELNLSSLELGDSALYFCASSGTEAGANVLTFGAGSRLTVL.